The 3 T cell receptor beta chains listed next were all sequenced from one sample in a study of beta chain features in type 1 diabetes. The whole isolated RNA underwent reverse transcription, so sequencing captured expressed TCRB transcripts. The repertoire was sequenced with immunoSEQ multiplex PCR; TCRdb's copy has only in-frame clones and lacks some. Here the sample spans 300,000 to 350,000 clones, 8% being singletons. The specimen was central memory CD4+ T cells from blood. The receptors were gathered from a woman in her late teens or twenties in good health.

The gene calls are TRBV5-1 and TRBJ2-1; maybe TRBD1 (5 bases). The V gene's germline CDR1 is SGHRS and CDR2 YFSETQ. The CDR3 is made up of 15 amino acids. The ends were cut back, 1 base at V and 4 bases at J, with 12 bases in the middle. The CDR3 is CASSLNLQGYNEQFF. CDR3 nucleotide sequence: TGCGCCAGCAGCTTGAATCTGCAGGGATACAATGAGCAGTTCTTC.

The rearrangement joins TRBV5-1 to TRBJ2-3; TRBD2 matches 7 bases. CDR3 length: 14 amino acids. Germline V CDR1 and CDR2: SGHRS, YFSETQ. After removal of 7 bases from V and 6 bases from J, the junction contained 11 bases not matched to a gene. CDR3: CASSSGGRTDTQYF. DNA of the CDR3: TGCGCCAGCTCCTCTGGCGGGAGAACCGATACGCAGTATTTT.

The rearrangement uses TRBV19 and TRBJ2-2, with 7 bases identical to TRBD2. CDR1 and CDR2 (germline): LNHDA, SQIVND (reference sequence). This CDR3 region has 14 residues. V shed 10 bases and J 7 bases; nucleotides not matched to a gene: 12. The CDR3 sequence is CAIPSGESSGELFF. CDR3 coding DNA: TGTGCCATCCCGAGCGGGGAATCCAGCGGGGAGCTGTTTTTT.